The clone carrying this T cell receptor (beta chain) was seen at least ten times. Its target is unknown. These data belong to a study of post-analysis software for immune sequencing data. Study background: Disease trajectories encompassed relapsing-remitting, secondary progressive and progressive-relapsing multiple sclerosis.

Built from TCR beta cDNA, the libraries had unique molecular identifiers in them. About 540,000 cDNA molecules were obtained from around 0.96 to 9.9 million T cells. TCRdb fed the PCR reads into MiXCR, producing one record per CDR3 protein. The sample contains approximately 180,000 distinct CDR3 sequences, about 32% of which appear only once. General study findings and limits: When the samples were clustered directly with F measure, those that had been prepared in the same batch showed strong co-clustering. Relative to controls, patients with multiple sclerosis showed significantly lower normalized Chao1 diversity. TRBV5-6, TRBV5-1 and TRBV20-1 belonged to a set of roughly 5 TRBV segments that were more frequent in patients than controls.

Trimming removed 0 bases at V and 2 bases at J, with 8 bases between. Germline assignment: CDR1 LNHNV and CDR2 YYDKDF (reference sequence). The CDR3 has 14 amino acids. The clonotype was recovered from a girl aged 5-17 years with multiple sclerosis. The chain combines TRBV15 with TRBJ2-7; D remains unclear. Sequencing was carried out using blood. CDR3 coding DNA: TGTGCCACCAGCAGAGAAGTCGGGCCCTACGAGCAGTACTTC. This gives the protein CATSREVGPYEQYF.